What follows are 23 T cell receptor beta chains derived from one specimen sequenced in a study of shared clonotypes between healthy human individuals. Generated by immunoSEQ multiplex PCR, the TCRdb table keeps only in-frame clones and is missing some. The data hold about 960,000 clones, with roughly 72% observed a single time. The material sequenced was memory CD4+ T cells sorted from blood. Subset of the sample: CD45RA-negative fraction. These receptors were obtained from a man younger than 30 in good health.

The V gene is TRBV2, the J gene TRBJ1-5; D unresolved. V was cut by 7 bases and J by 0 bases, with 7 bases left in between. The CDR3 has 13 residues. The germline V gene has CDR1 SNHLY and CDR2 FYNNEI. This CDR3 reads CASKDDSNQPQHF. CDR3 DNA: TGTGCCAGCAAGGATGATAGCAATCAGCCCCAGCATTTT.

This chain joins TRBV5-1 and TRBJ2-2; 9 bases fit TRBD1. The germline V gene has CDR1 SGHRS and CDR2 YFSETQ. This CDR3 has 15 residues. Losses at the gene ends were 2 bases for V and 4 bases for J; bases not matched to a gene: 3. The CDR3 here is CASSFMDRGTGELFF. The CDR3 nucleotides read TGCGCCAGCAGCTTTATGGACAGGGGCACCGGGGAGCTGTTTTTT. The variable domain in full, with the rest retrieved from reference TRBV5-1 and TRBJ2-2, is KAGVTQTPRYLIKTRGQQVTLSCSPISGHRSVSWYQQTPGQGLQFLFEYFSETQRNKGNFPGRFSGRQFSNSRSEMNVSTLELGDSALYLCASSFMDRGTGELFFGEGSRLTVL.

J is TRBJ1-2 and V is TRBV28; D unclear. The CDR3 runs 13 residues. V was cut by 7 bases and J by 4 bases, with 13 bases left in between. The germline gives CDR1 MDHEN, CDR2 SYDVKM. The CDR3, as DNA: TGTGCCAGCATCAAAGGGCAGACCTATGGCTACACCTTC. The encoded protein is CASIKGQTYGYTF.

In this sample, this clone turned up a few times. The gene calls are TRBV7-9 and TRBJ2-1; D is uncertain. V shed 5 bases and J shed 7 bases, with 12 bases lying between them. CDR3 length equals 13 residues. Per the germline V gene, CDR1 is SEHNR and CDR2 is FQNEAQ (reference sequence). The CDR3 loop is CASSLTFGNEQFF. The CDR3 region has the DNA TGTGCCAGCAGCCTAACGTTCGGTAATGAGCAGTTCTTC.

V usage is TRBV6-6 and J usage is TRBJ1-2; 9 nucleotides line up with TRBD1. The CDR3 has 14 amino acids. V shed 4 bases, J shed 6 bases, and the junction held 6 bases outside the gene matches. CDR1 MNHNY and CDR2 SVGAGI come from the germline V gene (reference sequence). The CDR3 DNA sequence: TGTGCCAGCAGTTCCGGGACAGGGACCGATGGCTACACCTTC. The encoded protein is CASSSGTGTDGYTF.

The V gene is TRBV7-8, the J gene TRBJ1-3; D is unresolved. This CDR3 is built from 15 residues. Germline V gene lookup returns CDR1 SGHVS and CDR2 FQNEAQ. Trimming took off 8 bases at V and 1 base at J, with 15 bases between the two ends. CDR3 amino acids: CASGPRVVSGNTIYF. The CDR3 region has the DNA TGTGCCAGCGGCCCTCGTGTGGTTTCTGGAAACACCATATATTTT.

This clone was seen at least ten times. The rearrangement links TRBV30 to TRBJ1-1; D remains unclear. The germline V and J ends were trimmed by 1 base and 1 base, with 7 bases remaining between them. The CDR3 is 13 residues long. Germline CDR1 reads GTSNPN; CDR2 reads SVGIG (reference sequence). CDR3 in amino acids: CAWSGEGNTEAFF. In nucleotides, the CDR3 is TGTGCCTGGAGTGGGGAGGGGAACACTGAAGCTTTCTTT.

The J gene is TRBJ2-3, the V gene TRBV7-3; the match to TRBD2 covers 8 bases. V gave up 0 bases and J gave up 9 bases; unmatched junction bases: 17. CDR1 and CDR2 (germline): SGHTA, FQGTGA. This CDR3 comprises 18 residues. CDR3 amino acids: CASSLTSGRGGRPGTQYF. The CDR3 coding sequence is TGTGCCAGCAGCTTAACGAGTGGCCGCGGGGGGCGACCCGGAACGCAGTATTTT.

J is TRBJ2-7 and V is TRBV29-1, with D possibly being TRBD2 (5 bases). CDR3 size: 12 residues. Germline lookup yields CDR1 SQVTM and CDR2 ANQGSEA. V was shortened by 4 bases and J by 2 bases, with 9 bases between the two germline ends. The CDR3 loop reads CSVVGSTYEQYF. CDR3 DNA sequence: TGCAGCGTTGTGGGGAGCACCTACGAGCAGTACTTC.

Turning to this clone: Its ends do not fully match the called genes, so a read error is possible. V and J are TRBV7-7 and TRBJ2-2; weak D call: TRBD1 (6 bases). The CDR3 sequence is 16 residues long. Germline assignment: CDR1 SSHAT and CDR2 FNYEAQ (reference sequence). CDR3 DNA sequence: TGTGCTAGCAGCTCCGACCCCAGGGGCCTCACCGGGGAGCTGTTTTTT. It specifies CASSSDPRGLTGELFF.

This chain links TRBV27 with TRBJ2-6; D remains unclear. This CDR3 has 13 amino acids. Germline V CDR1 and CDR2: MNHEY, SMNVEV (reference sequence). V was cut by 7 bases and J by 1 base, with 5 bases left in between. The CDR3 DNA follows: TGTGCCAGCACCCCTTCTGGGGCCAACGTCCTGACTTTC. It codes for CASTPSGANVLTF.

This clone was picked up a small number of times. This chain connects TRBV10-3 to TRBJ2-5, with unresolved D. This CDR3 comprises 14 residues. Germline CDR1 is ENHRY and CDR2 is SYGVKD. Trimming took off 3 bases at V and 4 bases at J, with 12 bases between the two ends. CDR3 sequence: CAISDLEPGETQYF. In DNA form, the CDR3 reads TGTGCCATCAGTGACCTCGAACCTGGAGAGACCCAGTACTTC.

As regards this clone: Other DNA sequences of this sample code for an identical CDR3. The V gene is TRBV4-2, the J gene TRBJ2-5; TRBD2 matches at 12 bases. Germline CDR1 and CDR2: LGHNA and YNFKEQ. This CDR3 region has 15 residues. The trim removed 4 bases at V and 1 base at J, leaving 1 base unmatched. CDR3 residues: CASSPGLAGQETQYF. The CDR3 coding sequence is TGTGCCAGCAGCCCGGGACTAGCGGGCCAAGAGACCCAGTACTTC.

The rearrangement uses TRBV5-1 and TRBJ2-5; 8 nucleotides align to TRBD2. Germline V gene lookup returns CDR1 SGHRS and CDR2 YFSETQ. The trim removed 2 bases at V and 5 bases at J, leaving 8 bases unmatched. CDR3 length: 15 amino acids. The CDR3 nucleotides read TGCGCCAGCAGCTTTTCCGGGAGGGCAAAGGAGACCCAGTACTTC. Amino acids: CASSFSGRAKETQYF. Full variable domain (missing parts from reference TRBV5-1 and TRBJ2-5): KAGVTQTPRYLIKTRGQQVTLSCSPISGHRSVSWYQQTPGQGLQFLFEYFSETQRNKGNFPGRFSGRQFSNSRSEMNVSTLELGDSALYLCASSFSGRAKETQYFGPGTRLLVL.

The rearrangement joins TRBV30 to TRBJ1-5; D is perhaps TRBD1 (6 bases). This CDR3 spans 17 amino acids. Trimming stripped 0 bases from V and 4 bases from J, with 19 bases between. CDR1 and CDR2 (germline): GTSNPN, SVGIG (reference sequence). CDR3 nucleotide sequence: TGTGCCTGGAGTGTTTGGAATGCGGGACACCTTAATCAGCCCCAGCATTTT. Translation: CAWSVWNAGHLNQPQHF.

As DNA, the CDR3 is TGTGCCATCACCTCGAACGAGGGAACGGGTGGCTACACCTTC. Its protein product is CAITSNEGTGGYTF. The V call is TRBV10-3, the J call TRBJ1-2; D gene uncertain. Germline CDR1 is ENHRY and CDR2 is SYGVKD. V was shortened by 7 bases and J by 7 bases, with 19 bases between the two germline ends. The CDR3 consists of 14 residues.

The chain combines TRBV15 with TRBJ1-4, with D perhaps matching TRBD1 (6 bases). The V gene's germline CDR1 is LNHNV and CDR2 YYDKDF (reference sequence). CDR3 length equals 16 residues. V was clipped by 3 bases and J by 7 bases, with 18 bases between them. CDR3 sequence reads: CATSRALRGQGEKLFF. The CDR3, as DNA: TGTGCCACCAGCAGGGCATTGCGGGGGCAGGGTGAAAAACTGTTTTTT.

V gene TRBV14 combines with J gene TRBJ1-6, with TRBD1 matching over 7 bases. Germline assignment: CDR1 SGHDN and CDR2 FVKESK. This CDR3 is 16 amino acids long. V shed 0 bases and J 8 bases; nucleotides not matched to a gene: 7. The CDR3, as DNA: TGTGCCAGCAGCCAAGAGAAAGGGGGCGTGTATTCACCCCTCCACTTT. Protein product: CASSQEKGGVYSPLHF.

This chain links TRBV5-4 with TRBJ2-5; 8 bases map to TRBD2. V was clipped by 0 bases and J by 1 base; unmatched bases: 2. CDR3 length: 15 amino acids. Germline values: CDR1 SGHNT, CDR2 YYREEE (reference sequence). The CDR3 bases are TGTGCCAGCAGCTTGGTCGGGACTAGCCAAGAGACCCAGTACTTC. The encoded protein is CASSLVGTSQETQYF.

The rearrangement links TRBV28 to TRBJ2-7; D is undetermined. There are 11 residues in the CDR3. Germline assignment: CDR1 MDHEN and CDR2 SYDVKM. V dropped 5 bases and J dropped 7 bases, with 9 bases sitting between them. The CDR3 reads CASSTEREQYF. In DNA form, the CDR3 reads TGTGCCAGCAGTACCGAGAGGGAGCAGTACTTC.

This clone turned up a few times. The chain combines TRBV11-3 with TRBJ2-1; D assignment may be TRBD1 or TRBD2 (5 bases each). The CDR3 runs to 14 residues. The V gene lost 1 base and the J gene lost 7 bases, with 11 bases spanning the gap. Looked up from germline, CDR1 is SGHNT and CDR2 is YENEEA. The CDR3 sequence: CASSLGGPKNEQFF. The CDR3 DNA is TGTGCCAGCAGCTTAGGGGGACCGAAGAATGAGCAGTTCTTC. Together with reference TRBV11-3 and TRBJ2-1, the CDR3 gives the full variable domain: EAGVVQSPRYKIIEKKQPVAFWCNPISGHNTLYWYLQNLGQGPELLIRYENEEAVDDSQLPKDRFSAERLKGVDSTLKIQPAELGDSAVYLCASSLGGPKNEQFFGPGTRLTVL.

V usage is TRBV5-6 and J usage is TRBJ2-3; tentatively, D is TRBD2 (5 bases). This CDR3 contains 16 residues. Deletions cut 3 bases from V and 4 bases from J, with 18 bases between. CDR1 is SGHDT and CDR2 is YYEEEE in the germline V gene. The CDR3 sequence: CASSSPARVVADTQYF. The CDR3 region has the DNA TGTGCCAGCAGCTCCCCGGCGCGGGTTGTCGCAGATACGCAGTATTTT.

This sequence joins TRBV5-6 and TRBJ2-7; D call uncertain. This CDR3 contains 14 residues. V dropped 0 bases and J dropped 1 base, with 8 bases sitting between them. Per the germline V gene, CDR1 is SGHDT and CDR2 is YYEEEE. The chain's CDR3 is CASSLVDRSYEQYF. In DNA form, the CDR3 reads TGTGCCAGCAGCTTGGTGGACCGATCCTACGAGCAGTACTTC.